The entry below gives a single T cell receptor (beta chain) sequence along with its context. This entry belongs to a study of T cell repertoires in cytomegalovirus infection. Across the study: It was the public TCR beta signatures that indicated both CMV infection and matching HLA type.

Germline values: CDR1 DFQATT, CDR2 SNEGSKA (reference sequence). V lost 5 bases to trimming and J lost 10 bases, with 12 bases between them. The CDR3 is 11 amino acids. TCRdb called the reads again in MiXCR, with one record for every CDR3 protein. This table holds a few hundred thousand distinct CDR3 sequences, around 9.5% found once. The receptor comes from a human donor in good health (CMV status not recorded). Some clones in this sample may be carry-over from other donors' samples. The chain combines TRBV20-1 with TRBJ2-1, with a possible D match to TRBD1 (6 bases). The sequencing sample was made of PBMCs. The CDR3 loop is CSAPGAWEQFF. CDR3 sequence (DNA): TGCAGTGCTCCAGGGGCCTGGGAGCAGTTCTTC.